The 27 T cell receptor beta chains below all came from one sample that was sequenced in a study of T cell repertoires in aging, cancer and after chemotherapy. Amplification of TCR beta used genomic DNA extracted from peripheral blood. TRB rearrangements spanning V, D and J were amplified using mixed TRB-A/B primers. One entry per CDR3 protein results from TCRdb running MiXCR on the multiplex PCR reads. The sample consists of under 10,000 distinct CDR3 sequences, roughly half of them appearing once. Source material: blood. The source of these receptors is a human donor in good health.

This chain links TRBV15 with TRBJ2-6, with D maybe TRBD1 (6 bases). The V end was cut by 6 bases, the J end by 0 bases, with 18 bases between. The CDR3 sequence is 18 residues long. The germline V gene encodes CDR1 LNHNV and CDR2 YYDKDF (reference sequence). The CDR3 DNA reads TGTGCCACCAGGGAGACAGGTCATCAATACTCTGGGGCCAACGTCCTGACTTTC. This gives the protein CATRETGHQYSGANVLTF.

In DNA form, the CDR3 reads TGTGCCAGCATCAACGGGGGCACAGGTAACCAAGAGACCCAGTACTTC. Protein sequence: CASINGGTGNQETQYF. The rearrangement uses TRBV12-3 or TRBV12-4 and TRBJ2-5; tentatively, D is TRBD1 or TRBD2 (6 bases each). Trimming took off 7 bases at V and 0 bases at J, with 18 bases between the two ends. The CDR3 has 16 residues.

V usage is TRBV27 and J usage is TRBJ2-3; D uncertain. Germline V gene sequence: CDR1 MNHEY, CDR2 SMNVEV (reference sequence). The CDR3 is made up of 12 amino acids. V shed 5 bases and J shed 8 bases, with 11 bases lying between them. CDR3 region: CASSALLGTQYF. CDR3 DNA: TGTGCCAGCAGTGCCCTTTTGGGTACGCAGTATTTT.

The chain couples TRBV5-8 to TRBJ2-7; D is undetermined. Germline V gene sequence: CDR1 SGHTS, CDR2 YDEGEE. The germline V and J ends were trimmed by 0 bases and 7 bases, with 5 bases remaining between them. The CDR3 consists of 11 residues. The CDR3 reads CASSLVREQYF. The CDR3 nucleotides read TGTGCCAGCAGCTTGGTGAGGGAGCAGTACTTC.

This chain uses TRBV27 with TRBJ1-3; the D is unclear. In germline, CDR1 is MNHEY, CDR2 SMNVEV (reference sequence). V lost 2 bases and J 4 bases, leaving 9 bases between the germline ends. The CDR3 consists of 14 residues. CDR3: CASSLKRGGNTIYF. The CDR3 bases are TGTGCCAGCAGTTTAAAACGAGGGGGAAACACCATATATTTT.

The chain carries TRBV19 and TRBJ1-2, with D unclear. Trimming removed 9 bases from V and 0 bases from J, with 8 bases in between. The CDR3 runs to 12 residues. Germline loops: CDR1 LNHDA, CDR2 SQIVND (reference sequence). For the CDR3, the DNA is TGTGCCAGCGGGGATCCTAACTATGGCTACACCTTC. It specifies CASGDPNYGYTF. Full variable domain (rest looked up from reference TRBV19 and TRBJ1-2): DGGITQSPKYLFRKEGQNVTLSCEQNLNHDAMYWYRQDPGQGLRLIYYSQIVNDFQKGDIAEGYSVSREKKESFPLTVTSAQKNPTAFYLCASGDPNYGYTFGSGTRLTVV.

The rearrangement uses TRBV6-1 and TRBJ2-3; the D is unclear. Germline V gene data show CDR1 as MNHNS and CDR2 as SASEGT. This CDR3 comprises 15 residues. The V and J ends lost 6 bases and 1 base respectively, with 14 bases between them. The CDR3 is CASSRHPDRTDTQYF. The CDR3 bases are TGTGCCAGCAGCCGTCACCCAGACCGCACAGATACGCAGTATTTT.

This clonotype was counted only a few times. V and J are TRBV12-3 or TRBV12-4 and TRBJ2-1; 9 bases are a match to TRBD1. The CDR3 has 15 residues. J lost 4 bases, V lost 5 bases, and 6 bases had no gene match. The CDR3 coding sequence is TGTGCCAGCAGTCTACAGGGGGCGACTTACAATGAGCAGTTCTTC. Its protein product is CASSLQGATYNEQFF.

This clonotype showed up just a few times. The chain has TRBV5-6 and TRBJ2-1, with TRBD1 as a possible D gene (6 bases). The germline CDR1 and CDR2 sequences are SGHDT and YYEEEE. V lost 7 bases and J 2 bases, leaving 16 bases between the germline ends. This CDR3 has 15 residues. This CDR3 is CASPEGEKAYNEQFF. The CDR3 DNA sequence: TGTGCCAGCCCCGAGGGGGAGAAGGCCTACAATGAGCAGTTCTTC.

The genes are TRBV19 and TRBJ2-1, with TRBD1 identical over 9 bases. From germline, CDR1 is LNHDA and CDR2 SQIVND (reference sequence). The V and J ends lost 10 bases and 4 bases, in that order; junction bases with no gene match: 5. The CDR3 is made up of 13 amino acids. In nucleotides, the CDR3 is TGTGCCATTGGGACAGGGATATACAATGAGCAGTTCTTC. This codes for CAIGTGIYNEQFF. Full variable domain (missing parts from reference TRBV19 and TRBJ2-1): DGGITQSPKYLFRKEGQNVTLSCEQNLNHDAMYWYRQDPGQGLRLIYYSQIVNDFQKGDIAEGYSVSREKKESFPLTVTSAQKNPTAFYLCAIGTGIYNEQFFGPGTRLTVL.

This chain links TRBV15 with TRBJ1-3; 8 nucleotides align to TRBD1. The CDR3 has 16 amino acids. CDR1 is LNHNV, CDR2 YYDKDF, per germline (reference sequence). V trimming: 0 bases; J trimming: 5 bases; junction bases outside the gene matches: 6. CDR3 DNA sequence: TGTGCCACCAGCAGAGATTTAGGCAGGGGGCGAAACACCATATATTTT. It encodes CATSRDLGRGRNTIYF.

This clonotype appeared a few times. V gene TRBV6-4 combines with J gene TRBJ2-3, with 9 nucleotides matching TRBD2. Germline V gives CDR1 MRHNA, CDR2 SNTAGT. J gave up 3 bases and V 0 bases, and 4 bases lay outside the gene matches. The CDR3 length is 16 residues. The CDR3 loop reads CASSDSVSGGTDTQYF. Here the CDR3 DNA reads TGTGCCAGCAGTGACTCGGTTAGCGGGGGAACAGATACGCAGTATTTT.

V gene TRBV6-1 combines with J gene TRBJ2-7, with TRBD2 identical over 7 bases. Per the germline V gene, CDR1 is MNHNS and CDR2 is SASEGT. The V and J ends lost 4 bases and 0 bases, in that order; junction bases with no gene match: 3. This CDR3 has 14 residues. The CDR3 nucleotides are TGTGCCAGCAGTGGACGCGGGAGCTCCTACGAGCAGTACTTC. Its translation: CASSGRGSSYEQYF.

Worth noting for this clonotype: The junction differs from germline at one of its ends, possibly a read error. This rearrangement joins TRBV18 to TRBJ2-2; D is unresolved. The CDR3 is made up of 16 amino acids. The germline gives CDR1 KGHSH, CDR2 LQKENI. This chain's CDR3 is CASSPQVSGTTVELFF. For the CDR3, the DNA is TGTGCCAGCTCACCACAGGTTTCAGGAACCACCGTGGAGCTGTTTTTT. Full variable domain (missing parts from reference TRBV18 and TRBJ2-2): NAGVMQNPRHLVRRRGQEARLRCSPMKGHSHVYWYRQLPEEGLKFMVYLQKENIIDESGMPKERFSAEFPKEGPSILRIQQVVRGDSAAYFCASSPQVSGTTVELFFGEGSRLTVL.

V is TRBV5-4 and J is TRBJ2-5, with D possibly being TRBD2 (5 bases). From germline, CDR1 is SGHNT and CDR2 YYREEE (reference sequence). Trimming cost V 0 bases and J 2 bases, with 8 bases left between them. The CDR3 is 14 amino acids. CDR3 in amino acids: CASSLEGEQETQYF. The CDR3 coding sequence is TGTGCCAGCAGCTTGGAGGGAGAACAAGAGACCCAGTACTTC.

This chain links TRBV12-3 or TRBV12-4 with TRBJ2-7; TRBD2 is a possible D gene (5 bases). Trimming shortened V by 3 bases and J by 3 bases, and 12 bases separated the two germline ends. The CDR3 loop spans 14 amino acids. In DNA form, the CDR3 reads TGTGCCAGCAGTTTTGTGGAGGTTCACTACGAGCAGTACTTC. It encodes CASSFVEVHYEQYF.

The chain couples TRBV6-6 to TRBJ1-1; D remains ambiguous. Germline values: CDR1 MNHNY, CDR2 SVGAGI (reference sequence). This CDR3 contains 13 residues. With 11 bases removed from V and 3 bases from J, the gap between germline ends came to 16 bases. CDR3 nucleotides: TGTGCCGGCCCAGCGGCCAATTACACTGAAGCTTTCTTT. This codes for CAGPAANYTEAFF.

Here the CDR3 DNA reads TGTGCCAGTAGAACCCAGGGAGGGGGCAATCAGCCCCAGCATTTT. It yields the protein CASRTQGGGNQPQHF. The chain is built from TRBV19 and TRBJ1-5, with a weak D call TRBD1 (5 bases). Germline assignment: CDR1 LNHDA and CDR2 SQIVND (reference sequence). The V end was cut by 6 bases, the J end by 2 bases, with 14 bases between. The CDR3 is 15 amino acids.

The chain combines TRBV27 with TRBJ2-6; a weak D match, TRBD2 (5 bases). V dropped 3 bases and J dropped 0 bases, with 15 bases sitting between them. The CDR3 has 18 residues. Germline CDR1 is MNHEY and CDR2 is SMNVEV (reference sequence). The CDR3 is CASSLPEAGLSGANVLTF. As DNA, the CDR3 is TGTGCCAGCAGTTTGCCCGAGGCAGGACTCTCTGGGGCCAACGTCCTGACTTTC.

The V and J genes are TRBV6-1 and TRBJ1-5; 9 bases map to TRBD1. Germline assignment: CDR1 MNHNS and CDR2 SASEGT. After removal of 2 bases from V and 0 bases from J, the junction contained 11 bases not matched to a gene. The CDR3 covers 19 residues. The CDR3 loop is CASSEPRDRVIYSNQPQHF. DNA of the CDR3: TGTGCCAGCAGTGAACCTCGGGACAGGGTAATCTATAGCAATCAGCCCCAGCATTTT.

This clonotype showed up just a few times. V usage is TRBV6-1 and J usage is TRBJ2-2, with 8 bases matching TRBD2. Germline CDR1 is MNHNS and CDR2 is SASEGT. This CDR3 contains 15 residues. V gave up 6 bases and J gave up 3 bases; unmatched junction bases: 6. The CDR3 protein is CASRKIAGHTGELFF. The DNA of the CDR3 is TGTGCCAGCAGGAAGATAGCGGGACACACCGGGGAGCTGTTTTTT.

The chain is built from TRBV6-5 and TRBJ2-7; D possibly corresponds to TRBD2 (7 bases). Germline values: CDR1 MNHEY, CDR2 SVGAGI. V was trimmed by 4 bases and J by 0 bases, leaving 13 bases between them. The CDR3 loop spans 15 amino acids. CDR3: CASSSFRGASYEQYF. CDR3 sequence (DNA): TGTGCCAGCAGTTCGTTTCGGGGGGCCTCCTACGAGCAGTACTTC.

J is TRBJ1-2 and V is TRBV6-5; D unresolved. Trimming took off 5 bases at V and 4 bases at J, with 17 bases between the two ends. In germline, CDR1 is MNHEY, CDR2 SVGAGI. CDR3 length: 15 residues. CDR3 protein: CASSLEGSGPYGYTF. DNA of the CDR3: TGTGCCAGCAGTCTCGAGGGCTCAGGTCCCTATGGCTACACCTTC.

This clonotype was recorded a few times. This chain joins TRBV6-5 and TRBJ2-2; either TRBD1 or TRBD2 may supply D (5 bases each). The germline CDR1 and CDR2 sequences are MNHEY and SVGAGI. V lost 2 bases and J lost 7, with 14 bases in between. The CDR3 is 15 amino acids. The DNA for the CDR3 is TGTGCCAGCAGTTACATTGGGGGATCCGGCGGGGAGCTGTTTTTT. It is translated as CASSYIGGSGGELFF.

The V and J genes are TRBV19 and TRBJ2-5; 8 bases agree with TRBD2. The ends lost 9 bases at V and 6 bases at J; junction bases unmatched: 15. CDR3 length: 15 residues. Germline V lookup: CDR1 LNHDA, CDR2 SQIVND (reference sequence). CDR3: CASATQTGGRQTQYF. The CDR3 DNA reads as TGTGCCAGCGCCACCCAGACGGGCGGGAGGCAGACCCAGTACTTC.

This clonotype was seen a few times. The J gene is TRBJ2-7, the V gene TRBV12-3 or TRBV12-4, with 7 bases aligning to TRBD1. CDR3 size: 13 residues. V dropped 5 bases and J dropped 2; count of bases not matched to a gene: 3. The CDR3 DNA follows: TGTGCCAGCAGTAGGACAGGACCCTACGAGCAGTACTTC. Protein product: CASSRTGPYEQYF.

The chain is built from TRBV20-1 and TRBJ1-2; D is possibly TRBD1 (6 bases). From germline, CDR1 is DFQATT and CDR2 SNEGSKA (reference sequence). V lost 0 bases and J lost 14, with 16 bases in between. This CDR3 spans 12 amino acids. The CDR3 DNA follows: TGCAGTGCTAGAGAAGGTCCGGGGGCCAATACCTTC. Amino acid sequence: CSAREGPGANTF.